A single sample is the source of the 19 T cell receptor delta chains below, sequenced in a study of DNA immune sequencing with unique molecular identifiers. All 8 TRDV and 4 TRDJ genes were targeted in 32-plex amplification of genomic DNA. The library had 12-nucleotide UMIs introduced over approximately 3 barcoding cycles, then a second adapter PCR. TCRdb called clones anew from the multiplex PCR reads with CATT. The repertoire holds a few thousand delta-chain clones, with roughly 12% as singletons. The source material was gamma-delta T cells enriched from blood buffy coat, or unenriched PBMCs (not recorded which). The source is a human donor in good health.

Worth noting for this clone: Since a far larger clone is one base different, this is likely a read error. The V gene is TRDV1; the J gene was not called; the table's D call, TRDD3, was not checked against the DNA. The CDR3 extends over 25 amino acids. Germline CDR1 reads TSWWSYY; CDR2 reads QGS. CDR3 sequence: CALGDHHFTIFLQGIRIIAGDKLIF. The CDR3 bases are TGTGCTCTTGGGGACCACCACTTCACTATCTTCCTACAGGGGATACGAATTATTGCGGGTGATAAACTTATCTTT.

On this clone itself: The amino acid sequence in TCRdb belongs to a much larger clone and departs from this DNA's translation at residue 12, likely a sequencing read error; the sequence shown is translated from the DNA. The rearrangement uses TRDV2 and TRDJ1, with TRDD3 matching 9 bases. This CDR3 has 17 residues. Germline V gives CDR1 GEAIGNYY, CDR2 EKD. J was trimmed by 3 bases and V by 0 bases; bases with no gene match: 10. Here the CDR3 DNA reads TGTGCCTGTGACACCCTTACTGGGGGACCCTACGCCGATAAACTCATCTTT. This encodes CACDTLTGGPYADKLIF.

By sample fraction, this clone is large (0.1 to 1%). Other nucleotide sequences in the sample specify the same CDR3. The chain carries TRDV2 and TRDJ1, with TRDD3 matching 13 bases. V was pared by 0 bases and J by 0 bases, with 12 bases of the junction left unmatched. The CDR3 extends over 20 amino acids. Germline lookup yields CDR1 GEAIGNYY and CDR2 EKD. The CDR3, as DNA: TGTGCCTGTGACACCGTCGCTACTGGGGGATACGGAGGGTACACCGATAAACTCATCTTT. The encoded protein is CACDTVATGGYGGYTDKLIF.

This clone was found a few times. A far larger clone is one base from this, pointing to a likely read error. The sample has other DNA sequences that encode this CDR3 too. This sequence joins TRDV2 and TRDJ1; D is unresolved. Germline V gives CDR1 GEAIGNYY, CDR2 EKD. This CDR3 contains 14 residues. The CDR3 loop reads CACDSVENTDKLIF. The CDR3 region has the DNA TGTGCCTGTGATTCGGTAGAGAACACAGATAAACTCATCTTT.

As to this clone: The protein TCRdb gives is from a much larger clone and does not agree with this DNA's translation at residue 10, likely a read error; the protein shown here comes from the DNA. The J gene corresponds to TRDJ3; a V gene call is absent. The CDR3 is made up of 12 amino acids. The CDR3 region is CACDTGTRQKFF. The CDR3 region has the DNA TGTGCCTGTGACACCGGCACCCGACAGAAGTTTTTC.

This clone was detected only a few times. This likely reflects a read error, since a far larger clone is one base away. The identical CDR3 is also encoded by other nucleotide sequences in the sample. This chain links TRDV2 with TRDJ3, with D unclear. Germline lookup yields CDR1 GEAIGNYY and CDR2 EKD. CDR3 length: 20 residues. Deletions cut 0 bases from V and 0 bases from J, with 17 bases between. The CDR3 region is CACDTVLTLGSSWDTRQMFF. CDR3 sequence (DNA): TGTGCCTGTGACACCGTACTGACCTTAGGTAGCTCCTGGGACACCCGACAGATGTTTTTC.

This clone has a count of ten or more. Other DNA sequences in this sample translate to the same CDR3. The chain uses TRAV29/DV5 and TRDJ1; TRDD3 matches 12 bases. Germline matching of the DNA provided the J gene here, since TCRdb leaves it blank. V lost 0 bases, J lost 7 bases, and 16 bases stayed unmatched. The CDR3 is made up of 18 amino acids. Germline V gene lookup returns CDR1 NSMFDY and CDR2 ISSIKDK. DNA of the CDR3: TGTGCAGCAAGCGCGCAGTTCAGGGGTGACTGGGGGATACCTAAACTCATCTTT. This codes for CAASAQFRGDWGIPKLIF.

This clone was counted ten times or more. The chain combines TRAV29/DV5 with TRDJ2, with 8 bases matching TRDD3. The J gene was not available in TCRdb and was assigned here by matching the DNA to germline segments. Trimming at V came to 1 base and at J to 0 bases, leaving 23 bases not matched to a gene. The CDR3 is 22 amino acids. Germline V gives CDR1 NSMFDY, CDR2 ISSIKDK. Written as DNA, the CDR3 is TGTGCAGCAAGCACTAAGGGGATACTGGGCGCGCCCCTGGGCGCTTTGACAGCACAACTCTTCTTT. This gives the protein CAASTKGILGAPLGALTAQLFF.

This clone was detected only a few times. The rearrangement links TRDV1 to TRDJ4; 10 nucleotides agree with TRDD3. CDR3 size: 21 residues. J lost 0 bases, V lost 3 bases, and 22 bases had no gene match. Germline loops: CDR1 TSWWSYY, CDR2 QGS. The DNA for the CDR3 is TGTGCTCTTGGGGATTCCGGCCTTCATTGGGGGATACTTCAACCCGCCAGACCCCTGATCTTT. Protein sequence: CALGDSGLHWGILQPARPLIF.

This clone came up many times. The V call is TRAV29/DV5, the J call TRDJ1; 12 bases align to TRDD3. The J gene, not given by TCRdb, was assigned here from a germline match of the nucleotide sequence. The germline V gene has CDR1 NSMFDY and CDR2 ISSIKDK. Trimming cost V 0 bases and J 1 base; bases outside gene matches: 25. The CDR3 runs 23 residues. The CDR3 region has the DNA TGTGCAGCAAGCGCCTTCCTTCCCCGTACTGGGGGATACCACTCCCTGGGCACCGATAAACTCATCTTT. This sequence encodes CAASAFLPRTGGYHSLGTDKLIF.

This clone was counted only a few times. The V gene is uncalled and the J gene is TRDJ1; the tabulated D call, TRDD3, remains unverified against the DNA. The CDR3 runs to 18 residues. In DNA form, the CDR3 reads TGTGCTCTTGGGGAAAAGTACTGGGGGATAGGGGGCGACGATAAACTCATCTTT. Translated: CALGEKYWGIGGDDKLIF.

This clone ranks as large. The sample has other DNA sequences that encode this CDR3 too. V usage is TRDV2 and J usage is TRDJ1; 9 bases are a match to TRDD3. V shed 0 bases and J 0 bases; nucleotides not matched to a gene: 7. Germline loops: CDR1 GEAIGNYY, CDR2 EKD. This CDR3 contains 17 residues. CDR3 residues: CACDTVRGYGNTDKLIF. CDR3 sequence (DNA): TGTGCCTGTGACACCGTGCGGGGATACGGTAACACCGATAAACTCATCTTT.

This clone is labeled as medium-sized. The V and J genes are TRDV2 and TRDJ1, with 7 bases that match TRDD3. Losses at the gene ends were 3 bases for V and 1 base for J; bases not matched to a gene: 4. This CDR3 has 14 residues. Germline CDR1 and CDR2: GEAIGNYY and EKD. CDR3 amino acids: CACDCGGCTDKLIF. CDR3 in DNA: TGTGCCTGTGACTGCGGGGGATGCACCGATAAACTCATCTTT.

Only a few counts were recorded for this clone. The TCRdb protein, from a much larger clone, departs from this DNA's translation at residue 3, likely by read error; the protein shown derives from the DNA. This chain joins TRDV2 and TRDJ1; D remains unclear. This CDR3 has 16 residues. CDR1 GEAIGNYY and CDR2 EKD come from the germline V gene. The chain's CDR3 is CASDPSDRKYTDKLIF. CDR3 sequence (DNA): TGTGCCTCTGACCCGTCCGATCGGAAGTACACCGATAAACTCATCTTT.

Turning to this clone: TCRdb pairs this DNA with a much larger clone's protein that differs at residue 10, likely a read error; the protein shown was translated from the DNA. The V call is TRDV2, the J call TRDJ1; TRDD3 is a possible D gene (5 bases). The CDR3 spans 15 residues. Looked up from germline, CDR1 is GEAIGNYY and CDR2 is EKD. Trimming cost V 3 bases and J 4 bases, with 17 bases left between them. CDR3 sequence: CACDPVIRRNDKLIF. The CDR3 DNA reads TGTGCCTGTGACCCCGTAATACGGCGCAACGATAAACTCATCTTT.

This clone appeared a few times. A far larger clone is one nucleotide away, so this likely arose from a read error. Other DNA variants within this sample encode the same CDR3. The chain employs TRDV2 and TRDJ1; D remains ambiguous. Germline V gene sequence: CDR1 GEAIGNYY, CDR2 EKD. This CDR3 spans 14 amino acids. V was shortened by 0 bases and J by 3 bases, with 10 bases between the two germline ends. The CDR3 DNA follows: TGTGCCTGTGACACCGTAGCGCTACCCGATAAACTCATCTTT. Translating it yields CACDTVALPDKLIF.

Remarks on this clone: TCRdb assigns this DNA the protein of a much larger clone, which departs from its translation at residue 16; this likely reflects a read error, and the protein shown comes from translating the DNA. This chain uses TRDV3 with TRDJ1, with 13 nucleotides matching TRDD3. CDR1 and CDR2 (germline): TVYSNPD, GDNSRS (reference sequence). The CDR3 totals 18 residues. The CDR3 coding sequence is TGTGCCTTTAACATTCCTACCGTTCTACTGGGGGATACGGGTAAACACATCTTT. This translates into CAFNIPTVLLGDTGKHIF.

Concerning this clone: The translation of this DNA and the TCRdb protein of a much larger clone differ at residue 9, probably owing to a read error; the protein shown here is translated from the DNA. This chain links TRDV2 with TRDJ1, with 7 bases fitting TRDD3. Germline CDR1 and CDR2: GEAIGNYY and EKD. This CDR3 is built from 15 residues. J lost 1 base, V lost 3 bases, and 7 bases had no gene match. The CDR3: CACDLLGTVTDKLIF. Written as DNA, the CDR3 is TGTGCCTGTGACCTACTGGGGACAGTCACCGATAAACTCATCTTT.

In this sample, this clone turned up many times. This sequence joins TRDV2 and TRDJ1, with D perhaps TRDD3 (6 bases). There are 13 residues in the CDR3. CDR1 GEAIGNYY and CDR2 EKD come from the germline V gene. V was shortened by 1 base and J by 3 bases, with 8 bases between the two germline ends. This chain's CDR3 is CACDTGISDKLIF. DNA for the CDR3: TGTGCCTGTGACACGGGGATTTCCGATAAACTCATCTTT.